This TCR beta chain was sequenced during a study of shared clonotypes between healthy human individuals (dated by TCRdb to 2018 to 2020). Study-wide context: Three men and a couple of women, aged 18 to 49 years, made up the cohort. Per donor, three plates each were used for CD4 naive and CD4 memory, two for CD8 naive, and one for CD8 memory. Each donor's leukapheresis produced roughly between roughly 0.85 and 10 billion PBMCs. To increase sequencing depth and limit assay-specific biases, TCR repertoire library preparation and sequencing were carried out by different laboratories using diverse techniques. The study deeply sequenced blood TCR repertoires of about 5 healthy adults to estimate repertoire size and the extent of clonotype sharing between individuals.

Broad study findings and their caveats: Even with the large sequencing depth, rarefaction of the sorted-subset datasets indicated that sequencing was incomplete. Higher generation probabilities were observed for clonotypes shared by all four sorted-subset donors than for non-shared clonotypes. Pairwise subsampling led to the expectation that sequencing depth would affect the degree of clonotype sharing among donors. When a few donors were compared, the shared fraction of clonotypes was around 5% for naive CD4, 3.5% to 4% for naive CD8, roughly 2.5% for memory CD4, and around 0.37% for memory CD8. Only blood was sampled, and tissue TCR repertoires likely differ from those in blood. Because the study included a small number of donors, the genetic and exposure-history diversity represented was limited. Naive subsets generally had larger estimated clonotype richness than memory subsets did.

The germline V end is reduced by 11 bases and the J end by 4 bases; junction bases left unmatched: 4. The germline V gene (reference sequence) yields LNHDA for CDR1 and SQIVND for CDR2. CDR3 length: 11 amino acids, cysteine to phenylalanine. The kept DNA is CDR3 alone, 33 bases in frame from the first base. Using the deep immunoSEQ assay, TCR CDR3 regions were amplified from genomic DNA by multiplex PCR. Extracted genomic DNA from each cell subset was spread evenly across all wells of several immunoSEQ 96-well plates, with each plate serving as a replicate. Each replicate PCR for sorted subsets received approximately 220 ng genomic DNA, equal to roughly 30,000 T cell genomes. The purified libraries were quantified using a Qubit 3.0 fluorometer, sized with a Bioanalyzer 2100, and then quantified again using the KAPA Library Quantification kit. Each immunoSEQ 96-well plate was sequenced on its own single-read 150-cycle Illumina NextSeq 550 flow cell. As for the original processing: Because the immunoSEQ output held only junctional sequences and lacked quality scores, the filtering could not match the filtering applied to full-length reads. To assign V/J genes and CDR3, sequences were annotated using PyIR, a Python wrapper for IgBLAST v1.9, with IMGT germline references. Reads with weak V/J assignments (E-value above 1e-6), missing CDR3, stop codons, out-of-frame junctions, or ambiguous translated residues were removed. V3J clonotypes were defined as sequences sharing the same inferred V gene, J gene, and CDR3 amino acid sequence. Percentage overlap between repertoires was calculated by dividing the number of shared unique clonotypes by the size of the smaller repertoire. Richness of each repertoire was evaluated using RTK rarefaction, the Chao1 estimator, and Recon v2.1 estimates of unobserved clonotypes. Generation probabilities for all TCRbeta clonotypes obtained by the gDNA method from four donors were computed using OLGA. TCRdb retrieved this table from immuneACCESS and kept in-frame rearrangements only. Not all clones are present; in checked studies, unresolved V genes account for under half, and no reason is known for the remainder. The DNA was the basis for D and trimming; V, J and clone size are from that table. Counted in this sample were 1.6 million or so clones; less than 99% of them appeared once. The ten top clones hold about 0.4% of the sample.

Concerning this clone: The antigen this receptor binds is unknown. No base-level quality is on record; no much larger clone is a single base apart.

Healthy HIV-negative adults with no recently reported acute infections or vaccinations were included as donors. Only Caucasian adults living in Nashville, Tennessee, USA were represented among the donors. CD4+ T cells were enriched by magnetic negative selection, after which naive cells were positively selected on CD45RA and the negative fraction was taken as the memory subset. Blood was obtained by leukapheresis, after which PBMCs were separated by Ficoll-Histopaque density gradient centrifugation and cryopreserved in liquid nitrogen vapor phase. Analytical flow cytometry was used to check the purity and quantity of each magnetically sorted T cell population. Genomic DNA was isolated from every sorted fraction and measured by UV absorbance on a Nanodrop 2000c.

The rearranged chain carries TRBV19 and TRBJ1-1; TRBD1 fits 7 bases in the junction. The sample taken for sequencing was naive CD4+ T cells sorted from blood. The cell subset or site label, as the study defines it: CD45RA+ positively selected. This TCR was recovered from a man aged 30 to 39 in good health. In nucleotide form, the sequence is TGTGCCTCGACAGGGTTCACTGAAGCTTTCTTT. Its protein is CASTGFTEAFF. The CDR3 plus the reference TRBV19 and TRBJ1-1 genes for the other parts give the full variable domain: DGGITQSPKYLFRKEGQNVTLSCEQNLNHDAMYWYRQDPGQGLRLIYYSQIVNDFQKGDIAEGYSVSREKKESFPLTVTSAQKNPTAFYLCASTGFTEAFFGQGTRLTVV.